This T cell receptor beta chain was obtained from a study of regulatory T cells in long-lasting Graves disease. V shed 5 bases, J shed 2 bases, and the junction held 5 bases outside the gene matches. CDR1 is LNHNV, CDR2 YYDKDF, per germline (reference sequence). This CDR3 contains 14 residues. Indicated time point: newly diagnosed GD, antithyroid drugs for less than 3 months. PBMCs provided the RNA from which the TCR library was made. Investigators prepared the TCR beta libraries by applying iRepertoire HTBI primers and Arm-PCR of CDR3 regions. Each CDR3 protein is one row after TCRdb ran MiXCR on the multiplex PCR reads. The data hold about 420,000 distinct CDR3 sequences, with about a sixth observed a single time. These records were also assigned to another study, of T cells in Graves' hyperthyroidism and ophthalmopathy. That work adds: Ophthalmopathy was separated from stable hyperthyroidism by a 13 V-J model. The model forecast ophthalmopathy, anticipating it by a median 6.5 months before onset.

The receptor was isolated from a woman aged 18-29 years with Graves disease. This rearrangement joins TRBV15 to TRBJ2-7, with TRBD1 identical over 8 bases. This specimen consisted of peripheral blood mononuclear cells (PBMCs), obtained at new diagnosis, from a patient treated with antithyroid drugs. The CDR3, as DNA: TGTGCCACCAGCTTTCCGGGACAGGCCTACGAGCAGTACTTC. This gives the protein CATSFPGQAYEQYF.